The rows below give T cell receptor beta chains drawn from one sample of a study of blood T cell repertoires in COVID-19. The data were produced by immunoSEQ multiplex PCR, yet TCRdb's version contains in-frame clones alone and is incomplete. The sample comprises more than 95,000 clones, around 80% of which are singletons, and about 8% rests with the top ten. Sequencing input: peripheral blood. The receptor set was obtained from a man between 65 and 79 years old with active or convalescent COVID-19. The CDR3 runs from the conserved cysteine through the conserved F or W. The D gene is left open where the match is weak.

v_call | d_call | cdr3_aa
TRBV7-2 | NA | CASSLQGMSEAFF
TRBV5-1 | TRBD2 | CASSGGLAGVSYNEQFF
TRBV6-1 | NA | CASSDGRGETQYF
TRBV28 | NA | CASRSTGIDGYTF
TRBV6-1 | NA | CASSEVYRGYYGYTF
TRBV7-2 | TRBD1 | CASSFGTGQGTEAFF
TRBV10-2 | TRBD2 | CASRSSGRGGETQYF
TRBV6-2/TRBV6-3 | NA | CASSYQRSYEQYF
TRBV21-1 | NA | CASSGLAGGANEQFF
TRBV3-1/TRBV3-2 | NA | CASSHQVSYEQYF
TRBV7-2 | TRBD1 | CASSLETGGANTEAFF
TRBV4-1 | TRBD2 | CASSQDAGLGNYEQYF
TRBV19 | NA | CASSIGGTGTGEQYF
TRBV15 | NA | CATSPRGPGEAFF
TRBV18 | TRBD1 | CASSPQGQGPYEQYF
TRBV19 | NA | CASSIPPRGYTF
TRBV9 | NA | CASSVGGRGAAGELFF
TRBV19 | TRBD2 | CASRPRRLAGVSDTQYF
TRBV7-9 | NA | CASRGARYEQYF
TRBV12-5 | NA | CASGPIVGGASDTGELFF
TRBV2 | TRBD2 | CASSLAGLGDTQYF
TRBV11-2 | TRBD1 | CASSLTGDGNTIYF
TRBV10-3 | NA | CAINSAGAGTEAFF
TRBV21-1 | NA | CASSTLRDRYSNQPQHF
TRBV7-7 | NA | CASSLGDYNEQFF
TRBV5-1 | NA | CASSLADRMNTEAFF
TRBV19 | NA | CASSEGDQGEKLFF
TRBV3-1/TRBV3-2 | NA | CASSQGGTVRVNTEAFF
TRBV7-9 | NA | CASSLGQTNSPLHF
TRBV27 | NA | CASSFKGINQPQHF
TRBV4-3 | NA | CASSQDRGTGYGYTF
TRBV18 | NA | CASSPRRDNQPQHF
TRBV2 | TRBD1 | CASSAAQGYKETQYF
TRBV7-9 | TRBD1 | CASSLRGTGERDTQYF
TRBV3-1/TRBV3-2 | TRBD1 | CASSQSTGVYNEQFF
TRBV19 | TRBD2 | CASSAGLPTYEQYF
TRBV7-2 | TRBD1 | CASSFDRGAYNEQFF
TRBV18 | NA | CASSPAGTQPQHF
TRBV15 | TRBD2 | CATSRGTSGRAGETQYF
TRBV24-1 | TRBD1 | CATTQDRANQPQHF
TRBV19 | NA | CASRPGQTDNSPLHF
TRBV6-2/TRBV6-3 | NA | CASSKKEEGGYTF
TRBV10-3 | TRBD2 | CAISPALAGGRTDTQYF
TRBV5-4 | NA | CASSLSGRTGELFF
TRBV11-3 | TRBD1 | CASSLGQGSYNEQFF
TRBV10-2 | TRBD1 | CASSEVTGYADTQYF
TRBV5-1 | TRBD1 | CASSAGQGDGYTF
TRBV27 | TRBD1 | CASSPWGQQETQYF
TRBV6-2/TRBV6-3 | NA | CASSYTGNNQPQHF
TRBV6-5 | TRBD1 | CASSRQGDTYNEQFF
TRBV7-2 | NA | CASSLVQNYGYTF
TRBV28 | NA | CASSFRSGNTEAFF
TRBV18 | NA | CASSHGRGSEAFF
TRBV19 | NA | CASSIMDSSRETQYF